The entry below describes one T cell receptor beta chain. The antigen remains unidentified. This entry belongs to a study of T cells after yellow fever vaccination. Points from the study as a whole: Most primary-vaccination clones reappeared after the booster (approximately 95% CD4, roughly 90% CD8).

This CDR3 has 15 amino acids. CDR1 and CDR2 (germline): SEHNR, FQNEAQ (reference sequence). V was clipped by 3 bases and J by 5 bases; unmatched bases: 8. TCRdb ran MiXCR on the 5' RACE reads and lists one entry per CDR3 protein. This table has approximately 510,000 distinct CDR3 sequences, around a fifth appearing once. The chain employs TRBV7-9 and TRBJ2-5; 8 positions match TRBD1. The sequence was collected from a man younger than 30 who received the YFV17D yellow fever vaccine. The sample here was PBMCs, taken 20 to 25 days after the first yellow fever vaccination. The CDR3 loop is CASSFGQGGLETQYF. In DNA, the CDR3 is TGTGCCAGCAGCTTTGGACAGGGAGGTTTGGAGACCCAGTACTTC.